This entry describes one T cell receptor (beta chain). Its antigen is still unknown. This sample is part of a study of T cells in tumors after PD-1 blockade. Study context: Daily vismodegib 150 mg continued in a subset of anti-PD-1-treated patients.

V shed 6 bases and J 2 bases; nucleotides not matched to a gene: 9. CDR3 length: 17 residues. Germline V gives CDR1 MDHEN, CDR2 SYDVKM. Sequencing used immunoSEQ multiplex PCR; TCRdb keeps in-frame clones, though not all of them. The top ten hold 38% of the sample, which has about 33,000 clones, around 78% seen once. Tumor or blood genomic DNA was sequenced, with inputs of roughly 550 ng to 6,500 ng. Study outcomes and limitations: About 41% of tumor TCR clonotypes were also found in blood.

The sequencing here drew on PBMCs, taken before anti-PD-1 treatment. This TCR came from a human donor with basal cell carcinoma. The V and J genes are TRBV28 and TRBJ2-3; TRBD2 agrees at 12 bases. For the CDR3, the DNA is TGTGCCAGCAGCCCTACCGGACTAGCGGGATACACAGATACGCAGTATTTT. Amino acid sequence: CASSPTGLAGYTDTQYF.